The next 13 T cell receptor beta chains were all read from a single sample in a study of cytomegalovirus exposure and HLA in healthy donors. PCR primers comprised 60 Vbeta and 13 Jbeta primers. Using immunoSEQ multiplex PCR, the repertoire was profiled, and TCRdb retains in-frame clones only, with some absent. The data show roughly 200,000 clones, about 80% seen once. The sample taken for sequencing was PBMCs. These receptors were taken from a middle-aged man in good health and CMV-seropositive.

This chain uses TRBV7-9 with TRBJ2-3, with 8 bases matching TRBD2. There are 18 residues in the CDR3. Germline V gene data show CDR1 as SEHNR and CDR2 as FQNEAQ (reference sequence). The J segment lost 3 bases and the V segment lost 1 base, leaving 12 bases of the junction unmatched. The CDR3 DNA follows: TGTGCCAGCAGCTTAGGACGGGAGGGCCTCGATCGGACAGATACGCAGTATTTT. Protein: CASSLGREGLDRTDTQYF. Using reference TRBV7-9 and TRBJ2-3 for the parts outside the CDR3, the full variable domain is DTGVSQNPRHKITKRGQNVTFRCDPISEHNRLYWYRQTLGQGPEFLTYFQNEAQLEKSRLLSDRFSAERPKGSFSTLEIQRTEQGDSAMYLCASSLGREGLDRTDTQYFGPGTRLTVL.

This chain uses TRBV11-3 with TRBJ1-1; 7 positions agree with TRBD1. Germline loops: CDR1 SGHNT, CDR2 YENEEA. The CDR3 runs 13 residues. With 5 bases clipped from V and 3 bases from J, the junction kept 3 bases outside the gene matches. Written as DNA, the CDR3 is TGTGCCAGCAGCCCCGACAGGGACACTGAAGCTTTCTTT. Amino acid sequence: CASSPDRDTEAFF.

DNA of the CDR3: TGTGCCAGTAGTGGACGCGGACAGGCTAATGAAAAACTGTTTTTT. Protein: CASSGRGQANEKLFF. The rearrangement links TRBV19 to TRBJ1-4; the match to TRBD1 covers 7 bases. Per the germline V gene, CDR1 is LNHDA and CDR2 is SQIVND (reference sequence). The CDR3 consists of 15 residues. The ends lost 5 bases at V and 3 bases at J; junction bases unmatched: 6.

V and J are TRBV6-1 and TRBJ2-5; D may be TRBD1 (6 bases). Germline CDR1 reads MNHNS; CDR2 reads SASEGT. The CDR3 runs to 14 residues. The ends were cut back, 3 bases at V and 4 bases at J, with 12 bases in the middle. This CDR3 reads CASSDRGRRETQYF. The CDR3 DNA follows: TGTGCCAGCAGTGACAGGGGACGTCGAGAGACCCAGTACTTC.

The rearrangement links TRBV5-1 to TRBJ2-3; D remains ambiguous. V shed 1 base and J shed 6 bases, with 6 bases lying between them. The CDR3 loop spans 12 amino acids. In germline, CDR1 is SGHRS, CDR2 YFSETQ. CDR3 in DNA: TGCGCCAGCAGCTTGTCTTCCGATACGCAGTATTTT. Its translation: CASSLSSDTQYF.

This chain uses TRBV7-2 with TRBJ2-1, with 14 bases fitting TRBD2. Germline loops: CDR1 SGHTA, CDR2 FQGNSA. The ends lost 5 bases at V and 9 bases at J; junction bases unmatched: 12. The CDR3 consists of 17 residues. This CDR3 is CASSPQLGLAGGPEQFF. The CDR3 DNA follows: TGTGCCAGCAGCCCACAATTAGGACTAGCGGGAGGCCCTGAGCAGTTCTTC.

CDR3 sequence (DNA): TGTGCCAGCAGAGAAAGACAGGGTCCGGCAACTAATGAAAAACTGTTTTTT. This codes for CASRERQGPATNEKLFF. V usage is TRBV6-1 and J usage is TRBJ1-4; 7 bases fit TRBD1. The CDR3 contains 17 residues. V shed 6 bases, J shed 0 bases, and the junction held 10 bases outside the gene matches. CDR1 is MNHNS, CDR2 SASEGT, per germline.

The chain employs TRBV5-7 and TRBJ2-3; D call uncertain. TRBV5-7 is marked as an open reading frame, function uncertain. The CDR3 totals 16 residues. V gave up 1 base and J gave up 3 bases, with 15 bases separating them. CDR3 region: CASSLFFAAKTDTQYF. Here the CDR3 DNA reads TGTGCCAGCAGCTTGTTCTTTGCGGCAAAAACAGATACGCAGTATTTT.

This clone was picked up one time. J is TRBJ2-1 and V is TRBV9, with 9 nucleotides matching TRBD2. The CDR3 loop spans 16 amino acids. Per germline, CDR1 SGDLS and CDR2 YYNGEE. V was pared by 0 bases and J by 4 bases, with 5 bases of the junction left unmatched. CDR3 protein: CASSVELAGSYNEQFF. CDR3 DNA: TGTGCCAGCAGCGTAGAGCTAGCGGGATCATACAATGAGCAGTTCTTC. Together with reference TRBV9 and TRBJ2-1, the CDR3 gives the full variable domain: DSGVTQTPKHLITATGQRVTLRCSPRSGDLSVYWYQQSLDQGLQFLIQYYNGEERAKGNILERFSAQQFPDLHSELNLSSLELGDSALYFCASSVELAGSYNEQFFGPGTRLTVL.

V gene TRBV28 combines with J gene TRBJ2-6; D is unresolved. The V end was cut by 2 bases, the J end by 1 base, with 9 bases between. This CDR3 comprises 16 residues. Per germline, CDR1 MDHEN and CDR2 SYDVKM. The CDR3 coding sequence is TGTGCCAGCAGTTTACACTCGGGTTCTGGGGCCAACGTCCTGACTTTC. As protein: CASSLHSGSGANVLTF.

This clone was found a few times. This rearrangement joins TRBV7-2 to TRBJ2-7; 10 bases are shared with TRBD2. The CDR3 length is 13 residues. CDR1 and CDR2 from the germline V gene are SGHTA and FQGNSA. The junction had 7 bases not matched to a gene; V was cut back by 5 bases and J by 9 bases. Here the CDR3 DNA reads TGTGCCAGCAGCACCCAGCGGGAGGGGCGGCAGTACTTC. It translates to CASSTQREGRQYF.

This clone is a singleton in its sample. V and J are TRBV6-5 and TRBJ1-1; a weak D match, TRBD1 (6 bases). Germline CDR1 MNHEY, CDR2 SVGAGI. The CDR3 has 16 residues. The V gene lost 4 bases and the J gene lost 0 bases, with 15 bases spanning the gap. CDR3 nucleotide sequence: TGTGCCAGCAGTTCTACAGGGTCGCCCCTGAACACTGAAGCTTTCTTT. It translates to CASSSTGSPLNTEAFF.

The chain uses TRBV6-1 and TRBJ1-6, with 10 bases aligning to TRBD1. This CDR3 has 16 residues. V gave up 3 bases and J gave up 7 bases; unmatched junction bases: 6. From germline, CDR1 is MNHNS and CDR2 SASEGT. The CDR3 is CASSDVPGQGNSPLHF. In DNA, the CDR3 is TGTGCCAGCAGTGACGTTCCGGGACAGGGGAATTCACCCCTCCACTTT.